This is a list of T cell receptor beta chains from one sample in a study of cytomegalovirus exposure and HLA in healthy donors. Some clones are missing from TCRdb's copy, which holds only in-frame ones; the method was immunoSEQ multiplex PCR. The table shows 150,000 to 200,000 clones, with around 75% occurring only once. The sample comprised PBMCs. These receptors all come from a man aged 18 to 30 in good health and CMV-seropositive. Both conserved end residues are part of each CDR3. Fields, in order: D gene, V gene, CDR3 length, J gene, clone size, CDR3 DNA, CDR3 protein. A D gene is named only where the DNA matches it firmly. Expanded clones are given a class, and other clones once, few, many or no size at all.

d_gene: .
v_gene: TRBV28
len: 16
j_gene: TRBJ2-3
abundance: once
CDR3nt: TGTGCCAGCAGTGCCAGACGGGAGTGGCCTACAGATACGCAGTATTTT
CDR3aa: CASSARREWPTDTQYF

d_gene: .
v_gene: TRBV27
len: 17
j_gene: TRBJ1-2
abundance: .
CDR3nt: TGTGCCAGCAGTGTATTAGGTGGGGGCGGAAGAGCCTATGGCTACCCCTTC
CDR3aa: CASSVLGGGGRAYGYPF

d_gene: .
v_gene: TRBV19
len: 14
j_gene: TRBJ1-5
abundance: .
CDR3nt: TGTGCCACTCGTCCGGGGGGTGGCAATCAGCCCCAGCATTTT
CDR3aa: CATRPGGGNQPQHF

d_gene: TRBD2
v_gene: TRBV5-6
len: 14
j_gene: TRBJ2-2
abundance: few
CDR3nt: TGTGCCAGCAGCTCCCCGGGGGGGACCGGGGAGCTGTTTTTT
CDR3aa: CASSSPGGTGELFF

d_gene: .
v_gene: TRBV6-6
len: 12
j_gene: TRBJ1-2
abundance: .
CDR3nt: TGTGCCAGCAGCACAGGCTCGGGTGGCTACACCTTC
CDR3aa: CASSTGSGGYTF

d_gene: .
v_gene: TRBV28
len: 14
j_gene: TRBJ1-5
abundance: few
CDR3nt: TGTGCCAGCCTCCGTAGACAAAGCCATCAGCCCCAGCATTTT
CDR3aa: CASLRRQSHQPQHF

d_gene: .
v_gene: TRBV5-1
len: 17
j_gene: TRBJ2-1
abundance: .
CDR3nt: TGCGCCAGCAGCTTGGAGGTCGCGTCTAGCGCAGGGAATGAGCAGTTCTTC
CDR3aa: CASSLEVASSAGNEQFF

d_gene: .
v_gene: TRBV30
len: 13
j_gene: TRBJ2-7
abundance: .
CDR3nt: TGTGCCTGGAGAAAACCGGGAGCCTACGAGCAGTACTTC
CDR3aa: CAWRKPGAYEQYF

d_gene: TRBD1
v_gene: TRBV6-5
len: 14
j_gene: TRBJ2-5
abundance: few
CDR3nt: TGTGCCAGCAGCCAGGACAGGTACCAAGAGACCCAGTACTTC
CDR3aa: CASSQDRYQETQYF

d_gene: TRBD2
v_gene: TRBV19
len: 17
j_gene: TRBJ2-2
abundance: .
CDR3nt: TGTGCCAGTGAGAAAGTGGCTAGCGGGTGGAACACCGGGGAGCTGTTTTTT
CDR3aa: CASEKVASGWNTGELFF

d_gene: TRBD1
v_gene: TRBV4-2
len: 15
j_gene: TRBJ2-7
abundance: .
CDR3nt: TGTGCCAGCAGCCAAGATCCACAGGGGATCTACGAGCAGTACTTC
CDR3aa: CASSQDPQGIYEQYF

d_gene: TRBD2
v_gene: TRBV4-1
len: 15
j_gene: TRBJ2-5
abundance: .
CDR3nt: TGCGCCAGCAGCCAAGATATGGCGGGAGAGGGGACCCAGTACTTC
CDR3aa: CASSQDMAGEGTQYF

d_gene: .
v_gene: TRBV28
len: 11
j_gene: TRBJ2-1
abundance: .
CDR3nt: TGTGCCAGCGGGAGAACGGGTGAGCAGTTCTTC
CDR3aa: CASGRTGEQFF

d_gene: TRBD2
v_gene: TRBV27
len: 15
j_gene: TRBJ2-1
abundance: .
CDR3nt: TGTGCCAGCTCTAGGCTAGCGGGAGTTGGGGATGAGCAGTTCTTC
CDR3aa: CASSRLAGVGDEQFF

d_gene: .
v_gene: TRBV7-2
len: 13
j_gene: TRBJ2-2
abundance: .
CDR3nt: TGTGCCAGCAGCCGGAGGTCCGGCGGGGAGCTGTTTTTT
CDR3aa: CASSRRSGGELFF

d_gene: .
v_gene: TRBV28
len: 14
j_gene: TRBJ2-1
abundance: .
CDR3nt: TGTGCCAGCAGCACCACAGTGAATTTCTATGAGCAGTTCTTC
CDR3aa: CASSTTVNFYEQFF

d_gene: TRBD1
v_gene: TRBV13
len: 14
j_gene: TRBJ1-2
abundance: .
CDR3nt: TGTGCCAGCAGCTTCCAGGGGGCCGGGTATGGCTACACCTTC
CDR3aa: CASSFQGAGYGYTF

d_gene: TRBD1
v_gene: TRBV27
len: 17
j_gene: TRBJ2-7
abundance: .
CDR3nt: TGTGCCAGCAGTAAACAATCCGGGACAGGGATAGTCAACGAGCAGTACTTC
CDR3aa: CASSKQSGTGIVNEQYF

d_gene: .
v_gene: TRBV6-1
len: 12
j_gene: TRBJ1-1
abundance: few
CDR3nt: TGTGCCAGCCTACAGGTTTTATCTGAAGCTTTCTTT
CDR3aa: CASLQVLSEAFF

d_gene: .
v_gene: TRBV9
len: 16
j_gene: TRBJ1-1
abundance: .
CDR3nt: TGTGCCAGCAGCCCACGACCGGGGGGCTATGACACTGAAGCTTTCTTT
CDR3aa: CASSPRPGGYDTEAFF

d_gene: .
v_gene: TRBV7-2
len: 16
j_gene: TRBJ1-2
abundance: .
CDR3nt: TGTGCCAGCAGCTTATTTTCCGGGACTTCTATCTATGGCTACACCTTC
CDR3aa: CASSLFSGTSIYGYTF

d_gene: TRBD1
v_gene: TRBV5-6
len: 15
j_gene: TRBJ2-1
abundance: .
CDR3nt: TGTGCCAGCAGCTTGGCGTCGACAGGGGTCAATGAGCAGTTCTTC
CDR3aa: CASSLASTGVNEQFF

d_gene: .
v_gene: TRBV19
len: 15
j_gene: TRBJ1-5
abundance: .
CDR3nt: TGTGCCAGTAGTATTAGCGGACAAGTGGGGCAGCCCCAGCATTTT
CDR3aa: CASSISGQVGQPQHF

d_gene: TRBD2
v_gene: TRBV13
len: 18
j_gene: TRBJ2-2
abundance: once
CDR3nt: TGTGCCAGCAGCCCGGGACTAGCGGGAAGCAGCCCAAGCGGGGAGCTGTTTTTT
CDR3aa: CASSPGLAGSSPSGELFF

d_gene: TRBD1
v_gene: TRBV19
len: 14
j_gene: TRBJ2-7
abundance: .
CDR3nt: TGTGCCAGTAGTATTACAGGGGGAACCTACGAGCAGTACTTC
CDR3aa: CASSITGGTYEQYF

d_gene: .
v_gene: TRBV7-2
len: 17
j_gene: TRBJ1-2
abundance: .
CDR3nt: TGTGCCAGCAGCTCCAATGGGCCGGGACTAGCCACGTATGGCTACACCTTC
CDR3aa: CASSSNGPGLATYGYTF

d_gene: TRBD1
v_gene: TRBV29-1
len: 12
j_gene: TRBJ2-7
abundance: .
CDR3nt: TGCAGCGTTGGGGACAGATTATACGAGCAGTACTTC
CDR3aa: CSVGDRLYEQYF

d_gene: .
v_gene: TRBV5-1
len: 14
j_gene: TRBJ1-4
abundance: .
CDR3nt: TGCGCCAGCAGCTTGGGGGGCGCATGGGAAAAACTGTTTTTT
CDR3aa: CASSLGGAWEKLFF

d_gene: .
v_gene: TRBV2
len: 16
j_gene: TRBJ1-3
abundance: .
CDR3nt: TGTGCCAGCAGCCGACGGACAGACCACTCTGGAAACACCATATATTTT
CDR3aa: CASSRRTDHSGNTIYF

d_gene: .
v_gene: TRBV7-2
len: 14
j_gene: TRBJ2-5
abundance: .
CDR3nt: TGTGCCAGCAGCTTATTTTCCGACCAAGAGACCCAGTACTTC
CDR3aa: CASSLFSDQETQYF

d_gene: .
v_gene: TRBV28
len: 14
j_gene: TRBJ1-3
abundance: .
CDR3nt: TGTGCCAGCAGTTTCTTGAGCTCTGGAAACACCATATATTTT
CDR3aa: CASSFLSSGNTIYF

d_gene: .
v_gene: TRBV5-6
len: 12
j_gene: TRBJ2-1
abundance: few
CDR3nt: TGTGCCAGCAGCTTGCTTCGGAATGAGCAGTTCTTC
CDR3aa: CASSLLRNEQFF

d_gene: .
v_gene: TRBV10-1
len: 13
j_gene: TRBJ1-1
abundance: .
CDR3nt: TGCGCCAGCAGTGGGGAGGTAAACACTGAAGCTTTCTTT
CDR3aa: CASSGEVNTEAFF

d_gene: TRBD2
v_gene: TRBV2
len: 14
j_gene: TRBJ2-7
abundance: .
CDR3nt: TGTGCCAGCAGCGTAGCGGGAGCAGGCGACGGGCAGTACTTC
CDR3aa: CASSVAGAGDGQYF

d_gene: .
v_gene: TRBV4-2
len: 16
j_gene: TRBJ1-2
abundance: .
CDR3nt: TGTGCCAGCAGCCAAGATTATTCAGGCCGGATAGGTGGCTACACCTTC
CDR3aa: CASSQDYSGRIGGYTF

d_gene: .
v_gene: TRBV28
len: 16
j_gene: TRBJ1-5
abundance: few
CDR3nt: TGTGCCAGCAGTTTACGTCGACTCAAGGGCAATCAGCCCCAGCATTTT
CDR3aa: CASSLRRLKGNQPQHF

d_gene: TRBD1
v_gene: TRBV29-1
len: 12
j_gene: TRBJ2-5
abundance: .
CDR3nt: TGCAGCGTTGAGGACAGGGGAGAGACCCAGTACTTC
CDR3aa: CSVEDRGETQYF

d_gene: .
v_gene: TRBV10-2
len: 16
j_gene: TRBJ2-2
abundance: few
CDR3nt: TGCGCCAGCAGAGACTATAACAGGGAGTTCCACGGGGAGCTGTTTTTT
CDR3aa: CASRDYNREFHGELFF

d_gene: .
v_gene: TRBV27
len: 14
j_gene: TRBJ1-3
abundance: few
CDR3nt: TGTGCCAGCAGTTTAGGCGGTTATGGAAACACCATATATTTT
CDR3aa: CASSLGGYGNTIYF

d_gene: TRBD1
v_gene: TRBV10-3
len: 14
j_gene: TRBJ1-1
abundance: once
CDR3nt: TGTGCCATCAGTAACCCACAGGGGGCTCGTGAAGCTTTCTTT
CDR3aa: CAISNPQGAREAFF

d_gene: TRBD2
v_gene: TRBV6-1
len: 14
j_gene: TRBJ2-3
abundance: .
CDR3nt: TGTGCCAGCAGTGGGGTAGCGGGAGTAGATACGCAGTATTTT
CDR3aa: CASSGVAGVDTQYF

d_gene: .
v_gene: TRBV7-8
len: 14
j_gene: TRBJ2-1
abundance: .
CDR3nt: TGTGCCAGCATCGTCCGGGAGACCGACAATGAGCAGTTCTTC
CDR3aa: CASIVRETDNEQFF

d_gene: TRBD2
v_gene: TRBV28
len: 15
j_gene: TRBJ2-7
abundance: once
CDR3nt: TGTGCCAGCAGTTTAAGCACTAGCGGAGACCACGAGCAGTACTTC
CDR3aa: CASSLSTSGDHEQYF

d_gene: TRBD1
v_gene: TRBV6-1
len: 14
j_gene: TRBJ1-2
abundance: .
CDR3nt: TGTGCCAGCCTTCCTCAGGGGGCCGACTATGGCTACACCTTC
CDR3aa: CASLPQGADYGYTF

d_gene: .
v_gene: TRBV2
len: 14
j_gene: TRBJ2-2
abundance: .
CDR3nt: TGTGCCAGCAGCGCCCACAGGTCCCCCGGGGAGCTGTTTTTT
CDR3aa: CASSAHRSPGELFF

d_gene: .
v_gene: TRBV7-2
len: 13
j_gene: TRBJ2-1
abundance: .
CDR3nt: TGTGCCAGCAGCCTTAGCAGCTACAATGAGCAGTTCTTC
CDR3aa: CASSLSSYNEQFF

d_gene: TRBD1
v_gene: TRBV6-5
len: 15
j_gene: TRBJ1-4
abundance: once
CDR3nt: TGTGCCAGCAGTACCACCGGGACAGGGGGCGTGGAACTGTTTTTT
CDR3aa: CASSTTGTGGVELFF

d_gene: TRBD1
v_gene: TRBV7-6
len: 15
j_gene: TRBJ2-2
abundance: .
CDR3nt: TGTGCCAGCAGCTTGGACAGGGAGAGGACCGGGGAGCTGTTTTTT
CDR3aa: CASSLDRERTGELFF

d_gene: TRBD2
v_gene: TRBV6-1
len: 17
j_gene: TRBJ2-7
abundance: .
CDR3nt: TGTGCCAGCAGTGTGACGGCGGGAGGAGGGGGTGCCTACGAGCAGTACTTC
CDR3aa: CASSVTAGGGGAYEQYF

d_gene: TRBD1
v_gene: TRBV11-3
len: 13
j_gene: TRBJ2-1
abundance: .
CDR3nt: TGTGCCAGCAGCTTGGGGACAGGGTCTGAGCAGTTCTTC
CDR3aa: CASSLGTGSEQFF

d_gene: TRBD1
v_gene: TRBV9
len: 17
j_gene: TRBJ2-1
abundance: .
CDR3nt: TGTGCCAGCAGCGTAGGTGGTTGGACAGGGAAGGGCAATGAGCAGTTCTTC
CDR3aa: CASSVGGWTGKGNEQFF

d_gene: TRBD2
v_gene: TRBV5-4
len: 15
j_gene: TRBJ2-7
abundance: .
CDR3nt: TGTGCCAGCTCCTCAAGGACTAGCGGGAGGAACGAGCAGTACTTC
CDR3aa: CASSSRTSGRNEQYF

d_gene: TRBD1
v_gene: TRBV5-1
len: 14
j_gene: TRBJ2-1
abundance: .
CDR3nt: TGCGCCACCAAACCGGGACAGGGTCTGAGTGAGCAGTTCTTC
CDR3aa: CATKPGQGLSEQFF

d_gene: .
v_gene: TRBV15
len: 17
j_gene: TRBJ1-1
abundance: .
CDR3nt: TGTGCCACCAGCAGAGACTTCCGGGCAGCGAGGGACACTGAAGCTTTCTTT
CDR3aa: CATSRDFRAARDTEAFF

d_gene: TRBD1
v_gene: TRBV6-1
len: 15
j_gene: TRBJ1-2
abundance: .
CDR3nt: TGTGCCAGCAGAGAACCAGGGGGGATTGACTATGGCTACACCTTC
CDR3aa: CASREPGGIDYGYTF